These T cell receptor beta chains were read from a single sample in a study of cytomegalovirus exposure and HLA in healthy donors. Generated by immunoSEQ multiplex PCR, the TCRdb table keeps only in-frame clones and is missing some. There are tens of thousands of clones in the sample; more than 55% occur only once, and about 5.4% lies in the top ten. Sequencing was carried out using PBMCs. The receptors stem from a boy between 5 and 17 years old in good health and CMV-seropositive. CDR3s include the opening cysteine and the closing phenylalanine or tryptophan. Each record gives: J gene, D gene, clone size, V gene, CDR3 protein, CDR3 DNA. A D gene is named only where the DNA matches it firmly. Rows give clone size only sometimes, using once, few, many, or a class for an expanded clone.

TRBJ2-1,TRBD1,once,TRBV9,CASSETGTGVNEQFF,TGTGCCAGCAGCGAAACCGGGACAGGGGTCAATGAGCAGTTCTTC
TRBJ1-1,-,-,TRBV5-4,CASSLAGTQAMNTEAFF,TGTGCCAGCAGCCTCGCCGGGACTCAGGCCATGAACACTGAAGCTTTCTTT
TRBJ1-5,-,-,TRBV18,CASSPAGQGGQPQHF,TGTGCCAGCTCACCAGCTGGCCAGGGCGGTCAGCCCCAGCATTTT
TRBJ2-3,TRBD1,-,TRBV18,CASSRGQRSTDTQYF,TGTGCCAGCTCACGGGGACAGCGAAGCACAGATACGCAGTATTTT
TRBJ1-1,TRBD1,-,TRBV30,CAWSVPPDRGRTEAFF,TGTGCCTGGAGTGTACCTCCGGACAGGGGGCGCACTGAAGCTTTCTTT
TRBJ2-2,-,-,TRBV10-1,CASSDLIGASGELFF,TGCGCCAGCAGTGATCTTATAGGGGCCAGCGGGGAGCTGTTTTTT
TRBJ2-6,-,-,TRBV7-3,CASSFPLGGANVLTF,TGTGCCAGCAGCTTCCCACTTGGTGGGGCCAACGTCCTGACTTTC
TRBJ2-5,-,-,TRBV27,CASGEAAGTETQYF,TGTGCCAGCGGGGAGGCGGCTGGGACGGAGACCCAGTACTTC
TRBJ2-3,TRBD2,-,TRBV2,CASSEDPAGGRDTQYF,TGTGCCAGCAGTGAAGACCCAGCGGGGGGGCGGGATACGCAGTATTTT
TRBJ2-7,TRBD1,few,TRBV19,CASSTRTGSYEQYF,TGTGCCAGTAGTACCAGGACAGGATCCTACGAGCAGTACTTC
TRBJ1-2,TRBD1,-,TRBV19,CASKGQANYGYTF,TGTGCCAGCAAGGGACAGGCTAACTATGGCTACACCTTC
TRBJ1-1,TRBD1,few,TRBV5-1,CASRELTGGNTEAFF,TGCGCCAGCAGGGAACTCACAGGGGGCAACACTGAAGCTTTCTTT
TRBJ2-7,-,-,TRBV4-1,CASSQGPRTRDTYEQYF,TGCGCCAGCAGCCAGGGGCCTCGGACACGCGACACCTACGAGCAGTACTTC
TRBJ2-7,TRBD2,-,TRBV11-2,CASSVGTSGRYEQYF,TGTGCCAGCAGCGTCGGGACTAGCGGGAGGTACGAGCAGTACTTC
TRBJ2-6,-,-,TRBV18,CASSPPATSSGANVLTF,TGTGCCAGCTCACCACCGGCGACATCGTCTGGGGCCAACGTCCTGACTTTC
TRBJ2-7,TRBD2,few,TRBV19,CASSIDPGTSEDEQYF,TGTGCCAGTAGTATAGATCCCGGGACTAGCGAGGACGAGCAGTACTTC
TRBJ2-1,TRBD2,-,TRBV19,CASRRTSGRAPYNEQFF,TGTGCCAGTAGACGTACTAGCGGGAGGGCCCCCTACAATGAGCAGTTCTTC
TRBJ2-3,-,-,TRBV5-1,CASSLVRSDTQYF,TGCGCCAGCAGCTTGGTGCGCTCAGATACGCAGTATTTT
TRBJ1-2,TRBD1,-,TRBV5-8,CASSLVQGAASADGYTF,TGTGCCAGCAGCTTGGTGCAGGGGGCGGCCTCAGCGGATGGCTACACCTTC
TRBJ1-1,-,once,TRBV11-2,CASSLAGNEAFF,TGTGCCAGCAGCTTAGCGGGGAATGAAGCTTTCTTT
TRBJ2-7,TRBD1,once,TRBV28,CASSSNGQGTYEQYF,TGTGCCAGCAGTTCCAACGGACAGGGAACCTACGAGCAGTACTTC
TRBJ1-5,-,few,TRBV19,CASSEYTGDDQPQHF,TGTGCCAGTAGTGAGTATACGGGGGATGATCAGCCCCAGCATTTT
TRBJ1-3,TRBD1,-,TRBV15,CATSRDKGQGFGGNTIYF,TGTGCCACCAGCAGAGATAAGGGACAGGGCTTTGGTGGAAACACCATATATTTT
TRBJ2-1,-,few,TRBV30,CAWSKVSAQFF,TGTGCCTGGAGCAAAGTTAGCGCCCAGTTCTTC
TRBJ2-3,TRBD2,-,TRBV29-1,CSVDGRALADTQYF,TGCAGCGTTGACGGGAGGGCCCTCGCAGATACGCAGTATTTT
TRBJ1-1,-,-,TRBV6-5,CASSYSSGGITEAFF,TGTGCCAGCAGTTACTCGAGTGGGGGGATCACTGAAGCTTTCTTT
TRBJ2-1,TRBD1,few,TRBV14,CASSLRQGVHNEQFF,TGTGCCAGCAGCCTGCGACAGGGCGTCCACAATGAGCAGTTCTTC
TRBJ1-5,TRBD1,-,TRBV4-3,CASSLDRVNQPQHF,TGCGCCAGCAGCCTTGACAGGGTTAATCAGCCCCAGCATTTT
TRBJ2-7,-,few,TRBV5-1,CASSLLLGGQSLLEQYF,TGCGCCAGCAGCTTGCTGCTGGGGGGGCAGAGTCTACTGGAGCAGTACTTC
TRBJ1-5,-,-,TRBV19,CASSTKQPGWPGNQPQHF,TGTGCCAGTAGTACAAAACAACCAGGGTGGCCGGGCAATCAGCCCCAGCATTTT
TRBJ2-2,-,-,TRBV28,CASSLRNTGELFF,TGTGCCAGCAGCCTCAGGAACACCGGGGAGCTGTTTTTT
TRBJ1-1,TRBD1,once,TRBV5-1,CASSQSQGANTEAFF,TGCGCCAGCAGCCAATCTCAGGGGGCGAACACTGAAGCTTTCTTT